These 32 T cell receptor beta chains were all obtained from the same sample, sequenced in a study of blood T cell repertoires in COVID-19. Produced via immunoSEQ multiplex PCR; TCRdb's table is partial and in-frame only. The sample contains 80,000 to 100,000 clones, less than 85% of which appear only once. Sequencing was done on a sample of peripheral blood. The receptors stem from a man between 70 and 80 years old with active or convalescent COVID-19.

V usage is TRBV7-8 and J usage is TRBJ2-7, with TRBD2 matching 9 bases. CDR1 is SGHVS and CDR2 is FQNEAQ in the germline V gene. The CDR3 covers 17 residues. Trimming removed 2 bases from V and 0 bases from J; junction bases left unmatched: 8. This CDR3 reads CASSLTSGGQISYEQYF. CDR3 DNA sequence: TGTGCCAGCAGCTTAACCAGCGGGGGGCAAATCTCCTACGAGCAGTACTTC.

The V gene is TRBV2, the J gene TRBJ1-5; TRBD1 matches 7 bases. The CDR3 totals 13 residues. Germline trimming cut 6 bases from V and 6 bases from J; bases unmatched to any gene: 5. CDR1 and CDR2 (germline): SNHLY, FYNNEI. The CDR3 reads CASRTGFSQPQHF. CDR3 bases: TGTGCCAGCAGGACAGGGTTCAGTCAGCCCCAGCATTTT. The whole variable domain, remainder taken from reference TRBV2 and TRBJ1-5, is EPEVTQTPSHQVTQMGQEVILRCVPISNHLYFYWYRQILGQKVEFLVSFYNNEISEKSEIFDDQFSVERPDGSNFTLKIRSTKLEDSAMYFCASRTGFSQPQHFGDGTRLSIL.

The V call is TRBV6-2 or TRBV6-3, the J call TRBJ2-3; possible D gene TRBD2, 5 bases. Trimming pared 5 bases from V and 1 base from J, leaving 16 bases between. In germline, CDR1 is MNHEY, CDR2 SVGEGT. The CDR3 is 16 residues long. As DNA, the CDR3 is TGTGCCAGCAGTACGACCCTAGCCTTCGGCACAGATACGCAGTATTTT. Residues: CASSTTLAFGTDTQYF.

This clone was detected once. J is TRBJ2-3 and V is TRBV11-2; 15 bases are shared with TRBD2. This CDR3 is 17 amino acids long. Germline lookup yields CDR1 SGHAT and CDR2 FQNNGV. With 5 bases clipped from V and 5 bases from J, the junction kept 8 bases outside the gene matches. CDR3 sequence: CASSTGLAGGRGDTQYF. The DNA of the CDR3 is TGTGCCAGCAGCACGGGACTAGCGGGGGGCCGGGGAGATACGCAGTATTTT.

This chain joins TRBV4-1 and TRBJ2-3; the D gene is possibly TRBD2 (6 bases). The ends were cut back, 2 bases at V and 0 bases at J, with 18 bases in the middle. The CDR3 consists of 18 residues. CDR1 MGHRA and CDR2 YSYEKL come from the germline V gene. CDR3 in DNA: TGCGCCAGCAGCCAACCCCCCTACCTGGGGGGAAGCACAGATACGCAGTATTTT. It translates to CASSQPPYLGGSTDTQYF.

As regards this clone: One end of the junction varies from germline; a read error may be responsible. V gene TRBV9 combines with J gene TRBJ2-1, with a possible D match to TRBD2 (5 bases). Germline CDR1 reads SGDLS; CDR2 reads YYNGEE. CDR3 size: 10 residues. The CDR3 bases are TGTGCCAGCAGCGGACTGCTCGGGATCTTC. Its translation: CASSGLLGIF.

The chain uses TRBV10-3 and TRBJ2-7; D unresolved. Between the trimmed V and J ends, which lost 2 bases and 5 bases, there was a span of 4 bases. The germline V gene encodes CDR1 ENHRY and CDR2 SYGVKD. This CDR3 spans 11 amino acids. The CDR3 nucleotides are TGTGCCATCAGTGAGGGCCACGAGCAGTACTTC. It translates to CAISEGHEQYF.

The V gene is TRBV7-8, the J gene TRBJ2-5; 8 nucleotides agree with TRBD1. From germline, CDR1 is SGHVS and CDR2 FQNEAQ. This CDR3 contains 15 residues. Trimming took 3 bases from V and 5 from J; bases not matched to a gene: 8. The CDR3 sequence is CASSFTRGQEETQYF. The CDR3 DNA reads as TGTGCCAGCAGCTTTACCAGGGGGCAGGAGGAGACCCAGTACTTC. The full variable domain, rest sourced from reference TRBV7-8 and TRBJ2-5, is GAGVSQSPRYKVAKRGQDVALRCDPISGHVSLFWYQQALGQGPEFLTYFQNEAQLDKSGLPSDRFFAERPEGSVSTLKIQRTQQEDSAVYLCASSFTRGQEETQYFGPGTRLLVL.

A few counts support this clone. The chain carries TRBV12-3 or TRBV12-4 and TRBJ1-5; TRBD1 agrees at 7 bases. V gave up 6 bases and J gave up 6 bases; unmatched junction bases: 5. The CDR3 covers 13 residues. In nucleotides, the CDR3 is TGTGCCAGCAGAACAGGGGCGGCTCAGCCCCAGCATTTT. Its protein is CASRTGAAQPQHF.

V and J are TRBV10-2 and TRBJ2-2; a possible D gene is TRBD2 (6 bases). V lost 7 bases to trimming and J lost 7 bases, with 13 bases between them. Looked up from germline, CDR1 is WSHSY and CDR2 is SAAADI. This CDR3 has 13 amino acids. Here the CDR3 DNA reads TGCGCCAGCAAGGTCAGGGAGGACGGGGAGCTGTTTTTT. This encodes CASKVREDGELFF.

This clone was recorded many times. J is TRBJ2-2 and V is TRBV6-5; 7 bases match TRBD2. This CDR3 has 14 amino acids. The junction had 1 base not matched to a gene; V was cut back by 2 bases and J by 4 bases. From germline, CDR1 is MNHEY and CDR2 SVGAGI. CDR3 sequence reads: CASSYGGGTGELFF. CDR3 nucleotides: TGTGCCAGCAGTTACGGCGGGGGCACCGGGGAGCTGTTTTTT.

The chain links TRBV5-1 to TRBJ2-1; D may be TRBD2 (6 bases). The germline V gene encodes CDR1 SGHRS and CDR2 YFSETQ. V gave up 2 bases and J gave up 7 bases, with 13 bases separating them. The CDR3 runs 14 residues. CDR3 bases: TGCGCCAGCAGCTTTAGCGGTGATCTGAATGAGCAGTTCTTC. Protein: CASSFSGDLNEQFF. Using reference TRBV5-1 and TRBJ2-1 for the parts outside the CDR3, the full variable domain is KAGVTQTPRYLIKTRGQQVTLSCSPISGHRSVSWYQQTPGQGLQFLFEYFSETQRNKGNFPGRFSGRQFSNSRSEMNVSTLELGDSALYLCASSFSGDLNEQFFGPGTRLTVL.

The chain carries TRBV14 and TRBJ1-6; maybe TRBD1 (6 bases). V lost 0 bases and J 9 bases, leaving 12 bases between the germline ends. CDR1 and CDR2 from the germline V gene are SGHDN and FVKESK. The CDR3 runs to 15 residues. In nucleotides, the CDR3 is TGTGCCAGCAGCCAAGAACCCAGGGGCGGTTCACCCCTCCACTTT. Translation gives CASSQEPRGGSPLHF.

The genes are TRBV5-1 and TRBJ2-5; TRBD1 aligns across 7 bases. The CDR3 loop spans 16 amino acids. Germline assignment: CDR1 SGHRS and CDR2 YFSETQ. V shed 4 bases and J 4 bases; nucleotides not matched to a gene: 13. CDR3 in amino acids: CASSLGPTGRGETQYF. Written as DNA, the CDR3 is TGCGCCAGCAGCCTCGGACCGACAGGGCGAGGAGAGACCCAGTACTTC.

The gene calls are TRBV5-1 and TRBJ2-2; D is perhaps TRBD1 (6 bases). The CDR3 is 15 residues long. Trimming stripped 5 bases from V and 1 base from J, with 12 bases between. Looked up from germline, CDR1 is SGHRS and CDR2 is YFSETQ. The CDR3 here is CASRKGQLNTGELFF. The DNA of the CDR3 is TGCGCCAGCAGGAAGGGACAACTGAACACCGGGGAGCTGTTTTTT.

DNA for the CDR3: TGTGCCACCAGTGATTTGCTCGTTGATACGCAGTATTTT. It is translated as CATSDLLVDTQYF. This chain joins TRBV24-1 and TRBJ2-3; no clear D. There are 13 residues in the CDR3. The germline V gene encodes CDR1 KGHDR and CDR2 SFDVKD. With 0 bases removed from V and 6 bases from J, the gap between germline ends came to 6 bases.

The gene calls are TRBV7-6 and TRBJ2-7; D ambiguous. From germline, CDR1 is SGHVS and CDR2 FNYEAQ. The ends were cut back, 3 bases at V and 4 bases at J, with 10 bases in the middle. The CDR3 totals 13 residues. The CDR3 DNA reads TGTGCCAGCAGCTTGGGCTCCTTATACGAGCAGTACTTC. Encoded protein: CASSLGSLYEQYF.

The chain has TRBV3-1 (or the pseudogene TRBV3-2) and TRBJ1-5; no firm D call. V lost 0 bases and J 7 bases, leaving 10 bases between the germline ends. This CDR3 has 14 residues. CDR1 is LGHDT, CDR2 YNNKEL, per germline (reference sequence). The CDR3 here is CASSQEAGWQPQHF. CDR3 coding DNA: TGTGCCAGCAGCCAAGAGGCGGGGTGGCAGCCCCAGCATTTT.

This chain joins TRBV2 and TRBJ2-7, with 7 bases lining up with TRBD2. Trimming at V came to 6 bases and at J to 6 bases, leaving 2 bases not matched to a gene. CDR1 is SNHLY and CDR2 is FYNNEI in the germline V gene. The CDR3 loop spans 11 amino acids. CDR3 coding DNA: TGTGCCAGCAGAGGGAGGGGCGAGCAGTACTTC. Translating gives CASRGRGEQYF.

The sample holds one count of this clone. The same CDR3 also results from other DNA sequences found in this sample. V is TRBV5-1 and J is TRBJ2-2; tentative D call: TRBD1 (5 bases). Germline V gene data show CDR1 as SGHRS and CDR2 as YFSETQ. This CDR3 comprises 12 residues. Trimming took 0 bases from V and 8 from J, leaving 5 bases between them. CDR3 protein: CASSLDRGELFF. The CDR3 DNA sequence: TGCGCCAGCAGCTTGGACAGGGGGGAGCTGTTTTTT. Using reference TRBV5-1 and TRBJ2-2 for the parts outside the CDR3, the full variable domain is KAGVTQTPRYLIKTRGQQVTLSCSPISGHRSVSWYQQTPGQGLQFLFEYFSETQRNKGNFPGRFSGRQFSNSRSEMNVSTLELGDSALYLCASSLDRGELFFGEGSRLTVL.

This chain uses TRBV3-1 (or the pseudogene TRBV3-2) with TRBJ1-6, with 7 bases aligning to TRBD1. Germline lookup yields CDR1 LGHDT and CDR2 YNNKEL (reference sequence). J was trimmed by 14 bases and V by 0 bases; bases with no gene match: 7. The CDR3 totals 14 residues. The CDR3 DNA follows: TGTGCCAGCAGCCAAGAGAACAGGGGACAAACCCTCCACTTT. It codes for CASSQENRGQTLHF.

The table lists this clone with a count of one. The CDR3 sequence: CSASASGSSYEQYF. The CDR3, as DNA: TGCAGTGCTAGTGCTAGCGGAAGCTCCTACGAGCAGTACTTC. The chain carries TRBV20-1 and TRBJ2-7; 7 bases fit TRBD2. V dropped 3 bases and J dropped 0; count of bases not matched to a gene: 5. The germline V gene has CDR1 DFQATT and CDR2 SNEGSKA (reference sequence). This CDR3 has 14 amino acids.

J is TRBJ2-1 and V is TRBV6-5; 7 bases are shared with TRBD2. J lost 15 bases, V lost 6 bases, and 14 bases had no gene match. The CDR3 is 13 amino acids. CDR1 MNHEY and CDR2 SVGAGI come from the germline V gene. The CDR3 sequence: CASRSRPGGWLFF. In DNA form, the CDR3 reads TGTGCCAGCAGGTCCCGCCCCGGGGGGTGGCTGTTCTTC.

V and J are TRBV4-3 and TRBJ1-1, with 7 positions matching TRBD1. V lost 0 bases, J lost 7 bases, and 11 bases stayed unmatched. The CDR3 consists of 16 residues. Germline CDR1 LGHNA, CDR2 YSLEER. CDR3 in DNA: TGCGCCAGCAGCCAAGATCGTATGGGCAGGGGGATTGAAGCTTTCTTT. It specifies CASSQDRMGRGIEAFF.

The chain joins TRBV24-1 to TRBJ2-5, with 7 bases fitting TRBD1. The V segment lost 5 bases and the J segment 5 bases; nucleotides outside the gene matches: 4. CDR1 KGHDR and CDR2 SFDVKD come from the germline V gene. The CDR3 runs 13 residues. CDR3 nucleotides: TGTGCCACCAGTGTAGGGGGCGGTGAGACCCAGTACTTC. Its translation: CATSVGGGETQYF.

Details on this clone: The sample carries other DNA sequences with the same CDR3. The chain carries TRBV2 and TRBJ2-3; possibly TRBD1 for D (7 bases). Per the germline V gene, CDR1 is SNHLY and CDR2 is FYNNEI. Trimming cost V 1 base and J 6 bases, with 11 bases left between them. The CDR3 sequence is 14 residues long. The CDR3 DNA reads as TGTGCCAGCAGTGAAGGGCCAGGGGGGGATACGCAGTATTTT. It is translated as CASSEGPGGDTQYF.

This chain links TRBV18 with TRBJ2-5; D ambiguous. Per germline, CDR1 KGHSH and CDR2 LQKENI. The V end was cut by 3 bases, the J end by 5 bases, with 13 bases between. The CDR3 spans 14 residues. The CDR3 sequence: CASSPPGRVETQYF. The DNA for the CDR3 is TGTGCCAGCTCACCCCCTGGTCGCGTCGAGACCCAGTACTTC. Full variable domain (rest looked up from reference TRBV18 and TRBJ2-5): NAGVMQNPRHLVRRRGQEARLRCSPMKGHSHVYWYRQLPEEGLKFMVYLQKENIIDESGMPKERFSAEFPKEGPSILRIQQVVRGDSAAYFCASSPPGRVETQYFGPGTRLLVL.

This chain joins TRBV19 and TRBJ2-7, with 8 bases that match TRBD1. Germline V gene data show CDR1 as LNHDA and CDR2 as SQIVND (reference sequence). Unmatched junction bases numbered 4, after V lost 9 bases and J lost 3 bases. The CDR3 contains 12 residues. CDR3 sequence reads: CARTDRDYEQYF. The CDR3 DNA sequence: TGTGCCAGAACGGACAGGGACTACGAGCAGTACTTC. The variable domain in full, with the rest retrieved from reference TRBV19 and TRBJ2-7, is DGGITQSPKYLFRKEGQNVTLSCEQNLNHDAMYWYRQDPGQGLRLIYYSQIVNDFQKGDIAEGYSVSREKKESFPLTVTSAQKNPTAFYLCARTDRDYEQYFGPGTRLTVT.

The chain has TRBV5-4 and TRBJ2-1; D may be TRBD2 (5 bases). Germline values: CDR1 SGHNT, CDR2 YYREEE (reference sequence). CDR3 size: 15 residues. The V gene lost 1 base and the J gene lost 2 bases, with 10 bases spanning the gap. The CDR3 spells CASSLSGGPYNEQFF. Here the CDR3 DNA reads TGTGCCAGCAGCTTGTCAGGAGGCCCCTACAATGAGCAGTTCTTC. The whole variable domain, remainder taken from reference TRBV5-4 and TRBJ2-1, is ETGVTQSPTHLIKTRGQQVTLRCSSQSGHNTVSWYQQALGQGPQFIFQYYREEENGRGNFPPRFSGLQFPNYSSELNVNALELDDSALYLCASSLSGGPYNEQFFGPGTRLTVL.

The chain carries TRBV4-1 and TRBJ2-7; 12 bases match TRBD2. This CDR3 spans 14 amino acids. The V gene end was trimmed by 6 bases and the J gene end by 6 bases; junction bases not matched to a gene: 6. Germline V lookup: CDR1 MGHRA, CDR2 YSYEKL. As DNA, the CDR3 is TGCGCCAGCAGTCTAGCGGGGGGGCCCAGCGAGCAGTACTTC. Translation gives CASSLAGGPSEQYF.

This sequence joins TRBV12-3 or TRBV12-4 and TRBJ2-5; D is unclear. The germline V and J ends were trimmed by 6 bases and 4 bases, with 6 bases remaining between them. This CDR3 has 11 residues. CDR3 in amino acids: CASRVLETQYF. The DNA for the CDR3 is TGTGCCAGCAGGGTACTAGAGACCCAGTACTTC.

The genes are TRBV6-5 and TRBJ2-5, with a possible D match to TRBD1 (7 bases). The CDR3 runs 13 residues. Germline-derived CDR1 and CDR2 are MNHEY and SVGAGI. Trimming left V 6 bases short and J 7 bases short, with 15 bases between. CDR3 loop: CASSLGQEGTQYF. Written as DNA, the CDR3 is TGTGCCAGCAGCCTCGGACAGGAGGGGACCCAGTACTTC.